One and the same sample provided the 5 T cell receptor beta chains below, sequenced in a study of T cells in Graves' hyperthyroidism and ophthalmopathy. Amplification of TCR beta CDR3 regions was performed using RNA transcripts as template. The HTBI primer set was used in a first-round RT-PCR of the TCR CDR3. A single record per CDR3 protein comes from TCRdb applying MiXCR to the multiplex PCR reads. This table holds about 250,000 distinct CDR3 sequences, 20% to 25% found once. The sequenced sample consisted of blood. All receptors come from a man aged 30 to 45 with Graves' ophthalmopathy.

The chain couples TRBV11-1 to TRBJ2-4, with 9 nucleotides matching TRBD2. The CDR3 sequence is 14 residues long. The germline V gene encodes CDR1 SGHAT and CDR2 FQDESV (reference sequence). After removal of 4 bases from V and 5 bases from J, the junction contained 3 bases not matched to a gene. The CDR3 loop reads CASSSTSGQNIQYF. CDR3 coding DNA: TGTGCCAGCAGCTCGACTAGCGGACAAAACATTCAGTACTTC.

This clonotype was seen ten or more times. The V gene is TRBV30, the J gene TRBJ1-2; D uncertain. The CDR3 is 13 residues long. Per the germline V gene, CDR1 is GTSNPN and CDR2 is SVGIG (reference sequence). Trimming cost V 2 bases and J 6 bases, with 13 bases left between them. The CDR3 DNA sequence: TGTGCCTGGAGTCCCCCTAGGGCACATGGCTACACCTTC. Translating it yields CAWSPPRAHGYTF.

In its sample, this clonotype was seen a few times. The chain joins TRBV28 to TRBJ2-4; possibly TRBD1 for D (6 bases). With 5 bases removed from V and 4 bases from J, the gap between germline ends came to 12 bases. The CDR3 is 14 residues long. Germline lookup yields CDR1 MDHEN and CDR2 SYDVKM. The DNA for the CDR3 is TGTGCCAGCAGTAGAGCAGGGGCTAAAAACATTCAGTACTTC. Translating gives CASSRAGAKNIQYF. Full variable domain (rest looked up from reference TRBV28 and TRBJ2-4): DVKVTQSSRYLVKRTGEKVFLECVQDMDHENMFWYRQDPGLGLRLIYFSYDVKMKEKGDIPEGYSVSREKKERFSLILESASTNQTSMYLCASSRAGAKNIQYFGAGTRLSVL.

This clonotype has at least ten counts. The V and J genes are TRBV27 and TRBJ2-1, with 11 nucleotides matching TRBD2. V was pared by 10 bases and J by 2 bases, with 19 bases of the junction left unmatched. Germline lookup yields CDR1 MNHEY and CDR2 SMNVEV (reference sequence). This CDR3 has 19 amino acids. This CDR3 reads CATSMGPGLAEATYNEQFF. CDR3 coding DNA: TGTGCCACTTCTATGGGCCCGGGACTAGCGGAGGCAACCTACAATGAGCAGTTCTTC.

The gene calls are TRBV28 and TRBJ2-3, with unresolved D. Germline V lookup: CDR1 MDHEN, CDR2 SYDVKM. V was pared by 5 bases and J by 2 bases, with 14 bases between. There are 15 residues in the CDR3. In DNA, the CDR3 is TGTGCCAGCAGTACCTATCAGGCGGCCACAGATACGCAGTATTTT. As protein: CASSTYQAATDTQYF.